One sample yielded the 9 T cell receptor beta chains listed below, sequenced in a study of T-cell memory formation after mild COVID-19. Using its own MiXCR run on the 5' RACE reads, TCRdb lists one record per CDR3 protein. The sample shows over 450,000 distinct CDR3 sequences, approximately 20% of them seen only once. The sequenced sample consisted of PBMCs or a T cell subset sorted from them (not recorded which). The receptors shown here come from an adult woman who had mild COVID-19 (a few samples of this study predate the infection). Cell type and time point are not known.

This clonotype has more than one count but fewer than ten. V gene TRBV5-6 combines with J gene TRBJ2-7, with D tentatively TRBD1 or TRBD2 (5 bases each). The V gene lost 1 base and the J gene lost 8 bases, with 10 bases spanning the gap. The V gene's germline CDR1 is SGHDT and CDR2 YYEEEE. The CDR3 sequence is 12 residues long. The CDR3 loop reads CASSLNRDQQYF. The DNA of the CDR3 is TGTGCCAGCAGCTTGAATCGGGACCAGCAGTACTTC.

This clonotype appeared a few times. The J gene is TRBJ1-2, the V gene TRBV20-1; the D gene is possibly TRBD1 (6 bases). Trimming took off 6 bases at V and 8 bases at J, with 13 bases between the two ends. Looked up from germline, CDR1 is DFQATT and CDR2 is SNEGSKA (reference sequence). The CDR3 runs to 11 residues. The CDR3 protein is CSATGGWGYTF. The CDR3 nucleotides read TGCAGTGCCACGGGGGGCTGGGGCTACACCTTC.

The table lists this clonotype with a few counts. The rearrangement links TRBV7-9 to TRBJ2-1; possible D gene TRBD1, 6 bases. This CDR3 has 15 amino acids. The V end lost 4 bases, the J end lost 3 bases, and 13 bases lay between the germline ends. Germline CDR1 reads SEHNR; CDR2 reads FQNEAQ (reference sequence). CDR3 loop: CASSSDRAFYNEQFF. For the CDR3, the DNA is TGTGCCAGCAGCTCGGACAGAGCCTTCTACAATGAGCAGTTCTTC.

The CDR3 loop is CASSRTGIEQFF. The DNA for the CDR3 is TGTGCCAGCAGCCGGACAGGGATTGAGCAGTTCTTC. The chain couples TRBV6-5 to TRBJ2-1; 8 bases map to TRBD1. The CDR3 runs to 12 residues. Trimming at V came to 6 bases and at J to 9 bases, leaving 4 bases not matched to a gene. The germline CDR1 and CDR2 sequences are MNHEY and SVGAGI.

This clonotype was found a few times. J is TRBJ1-1 and V is TRBV7-9, with D unresolved. The CDR3 loop spans 16 amino acids. Per germline, CDR1 SEHNR and CDR2 FQNEAQ (reference sequence). The germline V and J ends were trimmed by 1 base and 3 bases, with 15 bases remaining between them. The CDR3 region is CASSLVIGSPYTEAFF. CDR3 DNA: TGTGCCAGCAGCTTAGTAATAGGGTCTCCGTACACTGAAGCTTTCTTT.

A few counts support this clonotype. J is TRBJ2-7 and V is TRBV14, with D hard to call. The CDR3 sequence is 13 residues long. V was trimmed by 0 bases and J by 6 bases, leaving 9 bases between them. Germline V gene sequence: CDR1 SGHDN, CDR2 FVKESK. The CDR3 protein is CASSQDRTLEQYF. In DNA, the CDR3 is TGTGCCAGCAGCCAAGATCGGACCCTCGAGCAGTACTTC. Full variable domain (missing parts from reference TRBV14 and TRBJ2-7): EAGVTQFPSHSVIEKGQTVTLRCDPISGHDNLYWYRRVMGKEIKFLLHFVKESKQDESGMPNNRFLAERTGGTYSTLKVQPAELEDSGVYFCASSQDRTLEQYFGPGTRLTVT.

This clonotype was observed a handful of times. This rearrangement joins TRBV10-3 to TRBJ2-1, with 7 bases matching TRBD1. CDR1 is ENHRY, CDR2 SYGVKD, per germline. Trimming took 0 bases from V and 4 from J; bases not matched to a gene: 3. This CDR3 region has 15 residues. CDR3 DNA: TGTGCCATCAGTGAGTCTGGGGACAGATACAATGAGCAGTTCTTC. The encoded protein is CAISESGDRYNEQFF.

This chain connects TRBV20-1 to TRBJ1-1; unclear D gene. The ends were cut back, 2 bases at V and 3 bases at J, with 10 bases in the middle. CDR1 is DFQATT and CDR2 is SNEGSKA in the germline V gene (reference sequence). This CDR3 comprises 13 residues. CDR3 DNA: TGCAGTGCTAGAAGTCTATGGGACACTGAAGCTTTCTTT. Protein product: CSARSLWDTEAFF.

This clonotype was found a few times. This sequence joins TRBV9 and TRBJ2-2; 7 nucleotides line up with TRBD2. Germline CDR1 and CDR2: SGDLS and YYNGEE. The CDR3 runs 15 residues. J lost 2 bases, V lost 2 bases, and 3 bases had no gene match. Written as DNA, the CDR3 is TGTGCCAGCAGCGTCCCTAGCGGAAACACCGGGGAGCTGTTTTTT. Its translation: CASSVPSGNTGELFF.